The 21 T cell receptor beta chains listed next were all sequenced from one sample in a study of shared clonotypes between healthy human individuals. The naive CD8 subset, CD45RO-negative cells positively selected for CCR7, excluded terminally differentiated effector memory CD45RA+ cells. Here immunoSEQ multiplex PCR was the method, and the copy in TCRdb shows in-frame clones only, minus some. The sample lists roughly 2,000,000 clones, roughly 95% occurring once. The sample consisted of naive CD8+ T cells sorted from blood. The receptors originated from a man aged 18 to 30 in good health.

This clone appeared once. The V gene is TRBV28, the J gene TRBJ2-5, with 9 positions matching TRBD2. This CDR3 contains 16 residues. The V segment lost 7 bases and the J segment 1 base; nucleotides outside the gene matches: 10. Germline V gene sequence: CDR1 MDHEN, CDR2 SYDVKM. The CDR3 is CASTLIPGLAQETQYF. DNA of the CDR3: TGTGCCAGCACCCTCATACCGGGACTAGCCCAAGAGACCCAGTACTTC.

The genes are TRBV7-9 and TRBJ1-4; maybe TRBD1 (6 bases). V was clipped by 2 bases and J by 7 bases, with 14 bases between them. Germline lookup yields CDR1 SEHNR and CDR2 FQNEAQ (reference sequence). The CDR3 sequence is 15 residues long. The CDR3 DNA reads as TGTGCCAGCAGCTTAATGCAGGGGCAGGCTGAAAAACTGTTTTTT. The encoded protein is CASSLMQGQAEKLFF. Based on the CDR3 plus reference TRBV7-9 and TRBJ1-4, the full variable domain is DTGVSQNPRHKITKRGQNVTFRCDPISEHNRLYWYRQTLGQGPEFLTYFQNEAQLEKSRLLSDRFSAERPKGSFSTLEIQRTEQGDSAMYLCASSLMQGQAEKLFFGSGTQLSVL.

As concerns this clone: Other DNA sequences of this sample code for an identical CDR3. The genes are TRBV4-1 and TRBJ2-7, with 10 bases matching TRBD1. The CDR3 is 15 residues long. Germline V gene lookup returns CDR1 MGHRA and CDR2 YSYEKL. The junction had 2 bases not matched to a gene; V was cut back by 0 bases and J by 3 bases. CDR3 in DNA: TGCGCCAGCAGCCAAGATGGGACAGGGGACTACGAGCAGTACTTC. Its translation: CASSQDGTGDYEQYF.

Of note for this clone: Different DNA sequences within this sample yield the same CDR3. This chain uses TRBV9 with TRBJ1-5, with TRBD1 as a possible D gene (5 bases). The CDR3 totals 14 residues. V shed 2 bases and J shed 3 bases, with 9 bases lying between them. Per germline, CDR1 SGDLS and CDR2 YYNGEE. The CDR3 sequence is CASSVGTDNQPQHF. In DNA form, the CDR3 reads TGTGCCAGCAGCGTCGGGACCGACAATCAGCCCCAGCATTTT.

The V and J genes are TRBV5-5 and TRBJ1-1; perhaps TRBD1 as D (5 bases). The length of the CDR3 is 14 residues. V was cut by 2 bases and J by 2 bases, with 10 bases left in between. The germline V gene has CDR1 SGHKS and CDR2 YYEKEE (reference sequence). CDR3 in DNA: TGTGCCAGCAGCTTCTCCAGGGCCAACACTGAAGCTTTCTTT. Amino acid sequence: CASSFSRANTEAFF.

The rearrangement uses TRBV6-1 and TRBJ1-1; TRBD1 matches at 9 bases. The CDR3 totals 14 residues. V lost 6 bases to trimming and J lost 3 bases; unmatched junction nucleotides: 5. Germline-derived CDR1 and CDR2 are MNHNS and SASEGT. CDR3 in DNA: TGTGCCAGCAGGGACAGGGGATTGGACACTGAAGCTTTCTTT. Its protein is CASRDRGLDTEAFF.

V is TRBV2 and J is TRBJ1-2; the D is unclear. The CDR3 loop spans 13 amino acids. The germline V gene encodes CDR1 SNHLY and CDR2 FYNNEI. V lost 9 bases and J lost 3, with 14 bases in between. CDR3 in DNA: TGTGCCAGTTCAGCCGCCACACACTATGGCTACACCTTC. Encoded protein: CASSAATHYGYTF.

The rearrangement links TRBV23-1 to TRBJ1-3, with D maybe TRBD1 (5 bases). Being an ORF, TRBV23-1 has a function that is uncertain. This CDR3 is built from 17 residues. V shed 2 bases and J shed 0 bases, with 14 bases lying between them. The CDR3: CASSQTGTPNSGNTIYF. Here the CDR3 DNA reads TGCGCCAGCAGTCAAACCGGGACCCCTAACTCTGGAAACACCATATATTTT.

This rearrangement joins TRBV19 to TRBJ2-3; 13 bases are shared with TRBD2. V lost 5 bases to trimming and J lost 6 bases; unmatched junction nucleotides: 5. Per germline, CDR1 LNHDA and CDR2 SQIVND (reference sequence). The length of the CDR3 is 15 residues. The CDR3 DNA follows: TGTGCCAGTAGTGATACTAGCGGGGGGGATGATACGCAGTATTTT. This sequence encodes CASSDTSGGDDTQYF.

In the case of this clone: The sample carries other DNA sequences with the same CDR3. The chain employs TRBV30 and TRBJ2-7; 7 nucleotides align to TRBD2. The V gene end was trimmed by 0 bases and the J gene end by 3 bases; junction bases not matched to a gene: 2. The CDR3 totals 13 residues. Germline V gives CDR1 GTSNPN, CDR2 SVGIG (reference sequence). As DNA, the CDR3 is TGTGCCTGGAGTGTAGGGGAGGGCTACGAGCAGTACTTC. As protein: CAWSVGEGYEQYF.

The gene calls are TRBV9 and TRBJ2-2; D is ambiguous. CDR3 size: 12 residues. V was pared by 3 bases and J by 4 bases, with 4 bases between. Germline V lookup: CDR1 SGDLS, CDR2 YYNGEE. CDR3 sequence (DNA): TGTGCCAGCAGCGACCTCACCGGGGAGCTGTTTTTT. Encoded protein: CASSDLTGELFF. Looking up the rest from reference TRBV9 and TRBJ2-2 gives the full variable domain: DSGVTQTPKHLITATGQRVTLRCSPRSGDLSVYWYQQSLDQGLQFLIQYYNGEERAKGNILERFSAQQFPDLHSELNLSSLELGDSALYFCASSDLTGELFFGEGSRLTVL.

V usage is TRBV10-2 and J usage is TRBJ2-5, with a tentative D call TRBD2 (6 bases). V dropped 2 bases and J dropped 2 bases, with 12 bases sitting between them. This CDR3 region has 15 residues. CDR1 and CDR2 from the germline V gene are WSHSY and SAAADI. The chain's CDR3 is CASSEDSGYQETQYF. CDR3 in DNA: TGCGCCAGCAGTGAGGATAGCGGCTATCAAGAGACCCAGTACTTC.

This chain uses TRBV5-5 with TRBJ2-7; 8 bases fit TRBD1. Per the germline V gene, CDR1 is SGHKS and CDR2 is YYEKEE (reference sequence). The V segment lost 0 bases and the J segment 3 bases; nucleotides outside the gene matches: 5. The CDR3 spans 15 residues. CDR3 sequence reads: CASSLGGTGYYEQYF. The CDR3 DNA is TGTGCCAGCAGCTTGGGAGGGACAGGCTACTACGAGCAGTACTTC.

V usage is TRBV18 and J usage is TRBJ2-7; D is unresolved. The germline gives CDR1 KGHSH, CDR2 LQKENI. The CDR3 has 16 amino acids. V dropped 3 bases and J dropped 3 bases, with 18 bases sitting between them. CDR3 bases: TGTGCCAGCTCACCCCAGTTTAGCCAAATAGACTACGAGCAGTACTTC. It yields the protein CASSPQFSQIDYEQYF.

Here the CDR3 reads CASSSGAQVTGELFF. DNA for the CDR3: TGTGCCAGTAGCTCAGGGGCGCAAGTCACCGGGGAGCTGTTTTTT. This chain connects TRBV19 to TRBJ2-2, with D maybe TRBD1 (6 bases). Trimming shortened V by 6 bases and J by 4 bases, and 15 bases separated the two germline ends. CDR3 length equals 15 residues. Germline V gene sequence: CDR1 LNHDA, CDR2 SQIVND (reference sequence).

This clone has a handful of counts. The sample holds other DNA sequences that translate to the same CDR3. The V and J genes are TRBV5-8 and TRBJ2-7; no clear D. V was cut by 4 bases and J by 0 bases, with 2 bases left in between. Germline V gene sequence: CDR1 SGHTS, CDR2 YDEGEE. CDR3 length equals 11 residues. In DNA form, the CDR3 reads TGTGCCAGCAGCCCCTCCTACGAGCAGTACTTC. It codes for CASSPSYEQYF.

Of note for this clone: Other DNA sequences from this sample encode an identical CDR3 as well. The rearrangement links TRBV7-2 to TRBJ2-7, with TRBD2 as a possible D gene (5 bases). The CDR3 is made up of 13 amino acids. CDR1 is SGHTA and CDR2 is FQGNSA in the germline V gene. The V end was cut by 6 bases, the J end by 1 base, with 10 bases between. The chain's CDR3 is CASSLEVSYEQYF. The CDR3 DNA is TGTGCCAGCAGTCTGGAGGTTTCCTACGAGCAGTACTTC.

The chain carries TRBV7-9 and TRBJ2-3; no firm D call. CDR1 and CDR2 from the germline V gene are SEHNR and FQNEAQ (reference sequence). This CDR3 comprises 15 residues. The V and J ends lost 1 base and 1 base respectively, with 9 bases between them. CDR3 nucleotides: TGTGCCAGCAGCTTAGAGCCCCCTGGCACAGATACGCAGTATTTT. It specifies CASSLEPPGTDTQYF. The full variable domain, rest sourced from reference TRBV7-9 and TRBJ2-3, is DTGVSQNPRHKITKRGQNVTFRCDPISEHNRLYWYRQTLGQGPEFLTYFQNEAQLEKSRLLSDRFSAERPKGSFSTLEIQRTEQGDSAMYLCASSLEPPGTDTQYFGPGTRLTVL.

J is TRBJ2-7 and V is TRBV7-2, with TRBD2 matching over 10 bases. With 1 base clipped from V and 2 bases from J, the junction kept 11 bases outside the gene matches. CDR1 and CDR2 from the germline V gene are SGHTA and FQGNSA. This CDR3 contains 18 residues. The CDR3 reads CASSLGGLAGATAYEQYF. The CDR3, as DNA: TGTGCCAGCAGCTTAGGGGGGCTAGCGGGAGCGACGGCCTACGAGCAGTACTTC.

The chain carries TRBV28 and TRBJ2-7; 8 bases align to TRBD1. The J segment lost 7 bases and the V segment lost 6 bases, leaving 11 bases of the junction unmatched. Germline V gene sequence: CDR1 MDHEN, CDR2 SYDVKM. CDR3 length: 14 residues. The CDR3 bases are TGTGCCAGCAGCCGAGGGACAGGATCGGGGGAGCAGTACTTC. It translates to CASSRGTGSGEQYF.

This sequence joins TRBV6-5 and TRBJ2-2; either TRBD1 or TRBD2 may fit D (5 bases each). This CDR3 contains 15 residues. Germline V gives CDR1 MNHEY, CDR2 SVGAGI. V lost 2 bases and J lost 6, with 13 bases in between. The CDR3 DNA sequence: TGTGCCAGCAGTTACATTGGGACGGCCGCCGGGGAGCTGTTTTTT. Amino acid sequence: CASSYIGTAAGELFF.